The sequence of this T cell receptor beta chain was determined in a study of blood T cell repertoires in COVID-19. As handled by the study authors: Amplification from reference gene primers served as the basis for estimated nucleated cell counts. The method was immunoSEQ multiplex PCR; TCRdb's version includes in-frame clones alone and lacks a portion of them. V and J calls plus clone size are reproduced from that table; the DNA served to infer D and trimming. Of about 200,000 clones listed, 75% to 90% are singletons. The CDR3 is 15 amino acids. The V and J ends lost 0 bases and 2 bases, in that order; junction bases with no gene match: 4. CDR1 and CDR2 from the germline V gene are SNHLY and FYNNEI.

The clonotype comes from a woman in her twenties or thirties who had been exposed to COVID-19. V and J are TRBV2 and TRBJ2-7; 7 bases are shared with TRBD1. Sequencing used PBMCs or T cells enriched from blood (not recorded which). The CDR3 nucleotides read TGTGCCAGCAGTGAAGCTGTCCAGGGGGCCTACGAGCAGTACTTC. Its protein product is CASSEAVQGAYEQYF. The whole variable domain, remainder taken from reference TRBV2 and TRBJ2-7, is EPEVTQTPSHQVTQMGQEVILRCVPISNHLYFYWYRQILGQKVEFLVSFYNNEISEKSEIFDDQFSVERPDGSNFTLKIRSTKLEDSAMYFCASSEAVQGAYEQYFGPGTRLTVT.